These 4 T cell receptor beta chains originate from one sample sequenced in a study of cytomegalovirus exposure and HLA in healthy donors. The PCR used 60 Vbeta and 13 Jbeta primers. The table came from immunoSEQ multiplex PCR; TCRdb's copy has only in-frame clones and leaves some out. The data contain 200,000 to 250,000 clones, roughly 78% of them singletons. Sequencing used PBMCs. The receptors here all came from a boy aged 5-17 years in good health and CMV-seronegative.

The CDR3 region has the DNA TGTGCCAGCAGCCACCAGGGAGGCGGGAGCTCCTACGAGCAGTACTTC. Amino acids: CASSHQGGGSSYEQYF. The genes are TRBV4-2 and TRBJ2-7, with TRBD2 matching over 7 bases. CDR3 length: 16 residues. Germline V gene lookup returns CDR1 LGHNA and CDR2 YNFKEQ. The V gene end was trimmed by 3 bases and the J gene end by 0 bases; junction bases not matched to a gene: 8.

This rearrangement joins TRBV21-1 to TRBJ2-7; the table's TRBD2 call for D was not verified on the DNA. TRBV21-1 is termed a pseudogene. The CDR3 loop spans 16 amino acids. CDR3 sequence reads: CASSASLPRGSYEQYF. The CDR3 DNA follows: TGTGCCAGCAGCGCCTCCCTTCCCAGAGGGTCCTACGAGCAGTACTTC.

This CDR3 is CASSLRDRGRYEAFF. CDR3 bases: TGTGCCAGCAGCCTCCGGGACAGGGGGCGTTATGAAGCTTTCTTT. The V gene is TRBV7-8, the J gene TRBJ1-1, with 12 bases lining up with TRBD1. CDR3 length: 15 residues. Germline V lookup: CDR1 SGHVS, CDR2 FQNEAQ. V shed 5 bases, J shed 7 bases, and the junction held 8 bases outside the gene matches.

This chain uses TRBV5-4 with TRBJ2-5, with a weak D call TRBD2 (6 bases). The J call may be in error: the DNA end matches TRBJ2-7 better. CDR3 length: 14 residues. Germline V gives CDR1 SGHNT, CDR2 YYREEE (reference sequence). CDR3 nucleotide sequence: TGTGCCAGCAGCCATGGGGGGACTGCCTACGAGCAGTACTTC. Translated: CASSHGGTAYEQYF.